Below are 12 T cell receptor beta chains sequenced from a single sample in a study of CD8 T cells in Susac syndrome. Reverse transcription of about 0.5 to 1 ug RNA used random hexamers. TCRdb re-analysed the immunoSEQ multiplex PCR reads in MiXCR, keeping a single row per CDR3 protein. The top ten hold 0.2% to 0.25% of the sample, which has some 300,000 distinct CDR3 sequences, around 85% seen once. Sequenced: CD8+ T cells from PBMCs. These receptors were collected from a human donor with multiple sclerosis.

The J gene is TRBJ2-7, the V gene TRBV12-3 or TRBV12-4; unclear D gene. CDR3 length equals 12 residues. V was clipped by 6 bases and J by 6 bases, with 12 bases between them. CDR3 sequence (DNA): TGTGCCAGCAGCCCCCTATGGGGCGAGCAGTACTTC. Residues: CASSPLWGEQYF.

This rearrangement joins TRBV28 to TRBJ2-1, with TRBD2 matching 8 bases. J lost 4 bases, V lost 2 bases, and 4 bases had no gene match. The CDR3 totals 15 residues. Per germline, CDR1 MDHEN and CDR2 SYDVKM. DNA of the CDR3: TGTGCCAGCAGTTTACTACTAGCGGAGTACAATGAGCAGTTCTTC. Amino acids: CASSLLLAEYNEQFF.

The chain employs TRBV12-3 or TRBV12-4 and TRBJ1-5; 7 bases agree with TRBD1. This CDR3 region has 15 residues. The ends lost 6 bases at V and 1 base at J; junction bases unmatched: 6. CDR3 protein: CASSTDRDSNQPQHF. The CDR3, as DNA: TGTGCCAGCAGCACTGACAGGGACAGCAATCAGCCCCAGCATTTT.

The DNA for the CDR3 is TGTGCCAGCAGCTTAGCGCGGCCCGGGGAAAACACCATATATTTT. Amino acid sequence: CASSLARPGENTIYF. The rearrangement uses TRBV7-9 and TRBJ1-3; D call uncertain. V lost 0 bases to trimming and J lost 6 bases, with 12 bases between them. The CDR3 extends over 15 amino acids. The V gene's germline CDR1 is SEHNR and CDR2 FQNEAQ (reference sequence).

The V and J genes are TRBV7-9 and TRBJ2-3; perhaps TRBD2 as D (6 bases). V gave up 5 bases and J gave up 0 bases, with 12 bases separating them. The CDR3 extends over 15 amino acids. Germline-derived CDR1 and CDR2 are SEHNR and FQNEAQ (reference sequence). CDR3 in amino acids: CASSHGTSSTDTQYF. CDR3 nucleotide sequence: TGTGCCAGCAGCCACGGGACTTCGAGCACAGATACGCAGTATTTT.

This chain joins TRBV7-8 and TRBJ2-1; D might be TRBD2 (6 bases). The CDR3 totals 12 residues. Germline-derived CDR1 and CDR2 are SGHVS and FQNEAQ. V lost 6 bases and J 9 bases, leaving 12 bases between the germline ends. Here the CDR3 reads CASSLAGGEQFF. CDR3 nucleotide sequence: TGTGCCAGCAGTCTAGCCGGGGGTGAGCAGTTCTTC.

V usage is TRBV7-9 and J usage is TRBJ2-5; TRBD2 matches 10 bases. Germline V gene data show CDR1 as SEHNR and CDR2 as FQNEAQ (reference sequence). V lost 1 base and J lost 2; bases outside the gene matches: 10. The CDR3 length is 18 residues. As DNA, the CDR3 is TGTGCCAGCAGCTTAGGGGCTAGCGGGAGCCTTTCTCAAGAGACCCAGTACTTC. Translated, it gives CASSLGASGSLSQETQYF. Complete variable domain (other parts from reference TRBV7-9 and TRBJ2-5): DTGVSQNPRHKITKRGQNVTFRCDPISEHNRLYWYRQTLGQGPEFLTYFQNEAQLEKSRLLSDRFSAERPKGSFSTLEIQRTEQGDSAMYLCASSLGASGSLSQETQYFGPGTRLLVL.

This clonotype showed up just once. This rearrangement joins TRBV14 to TRBJ2-7; 9 bases agree with TRBD2. Germline CDR1 and CDR2: SGHDN and FVKESK. The CDR3 spans 15 residues. Germline trimming cut 1 base from V and 2 bases from J; bases unmatched to any gene: 3. CDR3 protein: CASSQGGRVTYEQYF. CDR3 nucleotides: TGTGCCAGCAGCCAAGGCGGGAGGGTAACCTACGAGCAGTACTTC.

This sequence joins TRBV5-6 and TRBJ2-2; 9 bases line up with TRBD1. Germline trimming cut 1 base from V and 3 bases from J; bases unmatched to any gene: 4. The CDR3 loop spans 16 amino acids. CDR1 and CDR2 (germline): SGHDT, YYEEEE. In DNA form, the CDR3 reads TGTGCCAGCAGCTTGTATGGGACAGGGTACACCGGGGAGCTGTTTTTT. Residues: CASSLYGTGYTGELFF.

The rearrangement uses TRBV7-9 and TRBJ1-3, with D possibly being TRBD1 (5 bases). CDR3 size: 12 residues. CDR1 SEHNR and CDR2 FQNEAQ come from the germline V gene (reference sequence). Trimming pared 7 bases from V and 9 bases from J, leaving 13 bases between. CDR3 sequence: CASIGAGITIYF. CDR3 in DNA: TGTGCCAGCATAGGGGCAGGCATCACCATATATTTT.

This chain links TRBV7-6 with TRBJ2-7, with D perhaps TRBD2 (5 bases). The V gene lost 4 bases and the J gene lost 2 bases, with 15 bases spanning the gap. Germline loops: CDR1 SGHVS, CDR2 FNYEAQ. The CDR3 totals 15 residues. CDR3 DNA sequence: TGTGCCAGCAGCTCAGACCGGGATTCCCCCTACGAGCAGTACTTC. It translates to CASSSDRDSPYEQYF.

The chain links TRBV4-3 to TRBJ2-7; D might be TRBD2 (6 bases). This CDR3 region has 15 residues. V was trimmed by 0 bases and J by 5 bases, leaving 14 bases between them. Germline CDR1 LGHNA, CDR2 YSLEER. CDR3 nucleotides: TGCGCCAGCAGCCAAGACGGGACTCCCAGTAACGAGCAGTACTTC. It yields the protein CASSQDGTPSNEQYF.